This T cell receptor beta chain came from a study of T cell clusters in autoimmune cytopenias. TRB rearrangements were amplified by touch-down multiplex PCR with mixed TRB-A/B primers. TCRdb reprocessed the multiplex PCR reads and keeps a single row for each CDR3 protein, giving no DNA. This specimen shows several thousand distinct CDR3 sequences; the ten leading clones hold around 3.2%. TRB was amplified from roughly 250 ng of peripheral blood genomic DNA per sample. Looked up from germline, CDR1 is MRHNA and CDR2 is SNTAGT. The CDR3 length is 15 residues. This clonotype is medium-sized by frequency.

Sequencing was carried out using peripheral blood. The chain links TRBV6-4 to TRBJ2-1; absent DNA, TCRdb's TRBD1 call cannot be checked. This receptor was identified in a human donor with an autoimmune cytopenia or autoimmune hepatitis (not recorded which). The CDR3 region is CASSDAAGQGLEQFF.